These 10 T cell receptor beta chains share one sample of origin, sequenced in a study of T cell changes during pregnancy in multiple sclerosis (dated by TCRdb to between 2019 and 2020). Library method: the immunoSEQ multiplex PCR assay. TCRdb re-hosts the immuneACCESS table, in-frame sequences only. Its copies lack some clones; in the studies checked, an unresolved V gene accounts for under half of them, and the cause for the rest is not known. This sample gives 50,000 to 65,000 clones in total; about 85% of them show up just once. The top ten clones comprise about 0.38% of the sample. This specimen consisted of CD4+ T cells from peripheral blood mononuclear cells, obtained in the third trimester of pregnancy. These receptors came from a female donor with multiple sclerosis, enrolled in a pregnancy study.

The V call is TRBV7-2, the J call TRBJ1-2; 7 nucleotides match TRBD1. The CDR3 has 15 amino acids. The germline CDR1 and CDR2 sequences are SGHTA and FQGNSA. After removal of 0 bases from V and 2 bases from J, the junction contained 3 bases not matched to a gene. The DNA for the CDR3 is TGTGCCAGCAGCTTAGCTAAGACAGGGAACTATGGCTACACCTTC. This codes for CASSLAKTGNYGYTF.

This sequence joins TRBV7-2 and TRBJ2-1; D gene uncertain. V was cut by 6 bases and J by 0 bases, with 9 bases left in between. The CDR3 consists of 14 residues. The V gene's germline CDR1 is SGHTA and CDR2 FQGNSA. The DNA for the CDR3 is TGTGCCAGCAGGCCGAGAAGCTCCTACAATGAGCAGTTCTTC. Translated, it gives CASRPRSSYNEQFF.

The chain recombines TRBV7-2 with TRBJ1-2, with D possibly being TRBD1 (6 bases). There are 15 residues in the CDR3. Germline values: CDR1 SGHTA, CDR2 FQGNSA. Trimming left V 5 bases short and J 0 bases short, with 13 bases between. The CDR3 spells CASSHRDITNYGYTF. DNA for the CDR3: TGTGCCAGCAGCCACCGGGACATAACTAACTATGGCTACACCTTC.

This chain uses TRBV7-8 with TRBJ2-7; D perhaps matches TRBD1 (5 bases). V was cut by 1 base and J by 7 bases, with 11 bases left in between. The CDR3 has 13 residues. CDR1 SGHVS and CDR2 FQNEAQ come from the germline V gene. In DNA form, the CDR3 reads TGTGCCAGCAGCTTAGTCCCAGGGTATGAGCAGTACTTC. This encodes CASSLVPGYEQYF.

The rearrangement links TRBV19 to TRBJ1-2; maybe TRBD1 (6 bases). Germline-derived CDR1 and CDR2 are LNHDA and SQIVND (reference sequence). Deletions cut 5 bases from V and 3 bases from J, with 16 bases between. The CDR3 covers 15 residues. CDR3 sequence: CASSPRTAEHYGYTF. DNA of the CDR3: TGTGCCAGTAGTCCTCGGACAGCCGAACACTATGGCTACACCTTC. The variable domain in full, with the rest retrieved from reference TRBV19 and TRBJ1-2, is DGGITQSPKYLFRKEGQNVTLSCEQNLNHDAMYWYRQDPGQGLRLIYYSQIVNDFQKGDIAEGYSVSREKKESFPLTVTSAQKNPTAFYLCASSPRTAEHYGYTFGSGTRLTVV.

V and J are TRBV5-1 and TRBJ2-5; D ambiguous. The germline CDR1 and CDR2 sequences are SGHRS and YFSETQ. The V end was cut by 2 bases, the J end by 4 bases, with 9 bases between. The CDR3 length is 13 residues. CDR3 in amino acids: CASSLLERETQYF. CDR3 nucleotide sequence: TGCGCCAGCAGCTTATTAGAAAGAGAGACCCAGTACTTC.

The rearrangement joins TRBV29-1 to TRBJ1-2; possibly TRBD1 for D (5 bases). Trimming cost V 4 bases and J 3 bases, with 12 bases left between them. This CDR3 is built from 13 residues. CDR1 SQVTM and CDR2 ANQGSEA come from the germline V gene. CDR3 coding DNA: TGCAGCGTTGGGGGGGGAGGAGACTATGGCTACACCTTC. Translated: CSVGGGGDYGYTF. Using reference TRBV29-1 and TRBJ1-2 for the parts outside the CDR3, the full variable domain is SAVISQKPSRDICQRGTSLTIQCQVDSQVTMMFWYRQQPGQSLTLIATANQGSEATYESGFVIDKFPISRPNLTFSTLTVSNMSPEDSSIYLCSVGGGGDYGYTFGSGTRLTVV.

J is TRBJ1-4 and V is TRBV28, with 8 nucleotides matching TRBD1. The CDR3 contains 14 residues. V shed 3 bases, J shed 3 bases, and the junction held 0 bases outside the gene matches. Germline CDR1 and CDR2: MDHEN and SYDVKM. This chain's CDR3 is CASSLGQANEKLFF. The CDR3 DNA sequence: TGTGCCAGCAGTTTGGGACAGGCTAATGAAAAACTGTTTTTT.

The chain employs TRBV6-5 and TRBJ1-2, with D uncertain. Between the trimmed V and J ends, which lost 2 bases and 6 bases, there was a span of 16 bases. Germline V gives CDR1 MNHEY, CDR2 SVGAGI. CDR3 length: 15 residues. CDR3 sequence: CASSYLAQERDGYTF. CDR3 bases: TGTGCCAGCAGTTACCTAGCCCAGGAGAGGGATGGCTACACCTTC.

The chain carries TRBV7-9 and TRBJ1-3, with D maybe TRBD1 (6 bases). V was clipped by 5 bases and J by 0 bases, with 11 bases between them. This CDR3 has 15 amino acids. Looked up from germline, CDR1 is SEHNR and CDR2 is FQNEAQ (reference sequence). CDR3 nucleotides: TGTGCCAGCAGCCCAGGACAGCCCTCTGGAAACACCATATATTTT. This encodes CASSPGQPSGNTIYF.